The TCR beta chain under discussion was sequenced for a study of T cells in Graves' hyperthyroidism and ophthalmopathy. General study results and limits: Model predictions of ophthalmopathy came a median 6.5 months before onset. Within blood appeared most thyroid clonotypes that had expanded above 0.001.

The study collected blood at first hyperthyroidism diagnosis, before any ophthalmopathy symptoms arose. This clonotype was seen a few times. Its antigen is unidentified. A junction boundary mismatches the germline segment, possibly from a read error. Germline V gives CDR1 MNHEY, CDR2 SMNVEV (reference sequence). There are 14 residues in the CDR3. Using RNA transcripts as the source, TCR beta CDR3 regions were amplified. Carried out on the TCR CDR3, a first-round RT-PCR used the HTBI primer set. TCRdb reprocessed the multiplex PCR reads via MiXCR and lists one record per CDR3 protein. This sample carries some 600,000 distinct CDR3 sequences, approximately 15% of them seen once, and the ten largest clones take more than 5%.

The sample consisted of blood. V is TRBV27 and J is TRBJ2-2; 7 positions agree with TRBD2. The TCR originated in a woman aged 25 to 39 with Graves' hyperthyroidism that later progressed to Graves' ophthalmopathy. CDR3 loop: CASSFGGSSGKLFF. CDR3 DNA sequence: TGTGCCAGCAGTTTTGGCGGGAGCTCCGGGAAGCTGTTTTTT.